This TCR beta chain came from a study of spatial heterogeneity in lung cancer. Notes on this clonotype: Germline and junction disagree at one end, which may indicate a read error.

MiXCR, applied by TCRdb to the 5' RACE reads, yields one record per CDR3 protein. Among approximately 81,000 distinct CDR3 sequences, roughly 12% were seen once, and the ten largest hold approximately 4.6%. Time point of the sample: sample taken at primary tumor resection. In each case, whole RNA from tumor, nontumor lung or frozen PBMC was sequenced unsorted. This CDR3 region has 12 residues. CDR1 GTSNPN and CDR2 SVGIG come from the germline V gene (reference sequence). The sample was PBMCs, taken at surgery. The genes are TRBV30 and TRBJ1-1; D remains unclear. This sequence was found in a male donor with early-stage non-small cell lung cancer. CDR3 DNA: TGTGCCTGGAGTGTACGTAGCACTGAAGTTTTCTTT. It translates to CAWSVRSTEVFF.